These 11 T cell receptor beta chains were all obtained from the same sample, sequenced in a study of blood T cell repertoires in COVID-19. Libraries were prepared by immunoSEQ multiplex PCR; TCRdb keeps only in-frame clonotypes and omits some of them. This table holds some 140,000 clones, 84% found once. The sample comprised PBMCs or T cells enriched from blood (not recorded which). These receptors came from a man aged 35 to 55 with acute COVID-19.

The rearrangement joins TRBV28 to TRBJ2-6, with D possibly TRBD2 on 6 matching bases. CDR3 size: 16 residues. V dropped 5 bases and J dropped 0 bases, with 11 bases sitting between them. Germline assignment: CDR1 MDHEN and CDR2 SYDVKM. The CDR3 protein is CASSPPGGSGANVLTF. CDR3 bases: TGTGCCAGCAGTCCACCCGGGGGCTCTGGGGCCAACGTCCTGACTTTC.

V usage is TRBV5-5 and J usage is TRBJ2-5, with unresolved D. The CDR3 has 14 residues. CDR1 is SGHKS, CDR2 YYEKEE, per germline (reference sequence). Trimming stripped 2 bases from V and 5 bases from J, with 13 bases between. In nucleotides, the CDR3 is TGTGCCAGCAGCTTAGATACCCTTCGGGAGACCCAGTACTTC. Translating it yields CASSLDTLRETQYF.

DNA for the CDR3: TGTGCCAGCAGCTTAGAGACAGGGAGTAGGAATGAGCAGTTCTTC. It translates to CASSLETGSRNEQFF. This chain joins TRBV7-9 and TRBJ2-1; 7 nucleotides agree with TRBD1. Germline V gene lookup returns CDR1 SEHNR and CDR2 FQNEAQ (reference sequence). The CDR3 extends over 15 amino acids. V lost 1 base and J lost 7; bases outside the gene matches: 7. Drawing the rest from reference TRBV7-9 and TRBJ2-1, the complete variable domain is DTGVSQNPRHKITKRGQNVTFRCDPISEHNRLYWYRQTLGQGPEFLTYFQNEAQLEKSRLLSDRFSAERPKGSFSTLEIQRTEQGDSAMYLCASSLETGSRNEQFFGPGTRLTVL.

The rearrangement uses TRBV7-9 and TRBJ2-3, with a possible D match to TRBD2 (6 bases). Germline V gives CDR1 SEHNR, CDR2 FQNEAQ (reference sequence). The CDR3 is 17 residues long. The V and J ends lost 5 bases and 0 bases respectively, with 18 bases between them. The CDR3 DNA sequence: TGTGCCAGCAGCCCGGAGGGCCGCTCCTATAGCACAGATACGCAGTATTTT. This codes for CASSPEGRSYSTDTQYF.

The DNA for the CDR3 is TGTGCCAGCAGAGCCGGACTAGCGGGAGTAGAGACCCAGTACTTC. Its protein is CASRAGLAGVETQYF. The V call is TRBV5-4, the J call TRBJ2-5; TRBD2 agrees at 13 bases. Germline V gene data show CDR1 as SGHNT and CDR2 as YYREEE (reference sequence). The CDR3 loop spans 15 amino acids. Trimming cost V 5 bases and J 4 bases; bases outside gene matches: 5.

This clone was recorded only once. This chain links TRBV7-2 with TRBJ2-7; 8 positions agree with TRBD1. This CDR3 contains 16 residues. The germline CDR1 and CDR2 sequences are SGHTA and FQGNSA. V lost 1 base and J lost 5; bases outside the gene matches: 10. The CDR3 is CASSLVRQGWFHEQYF. The DNA for the CDR3 is TGTGCCAGCAGCTTAGTAAGACAGGGGTGGTTCCACGAGCAGTACTTC.

This clone occurred once. The chain recombines TRBV7-2 with TRBJ2-5; 9 nucleotides align to TRBD2. There are 14 residues in the CDR3. The V and J ends lost 1 base and 5 bases, in that order; junction bases with no gene match: 2. From germline, CDR1 is SGHTA and CDR2 FQGNSA. The CDR3 loop reads CASSLGGRVETQYF. CDR3 nucleotides: TGTGCCAGCAGCTTAGGCGGGAGGGTGGAGACCCAGTACTTC. Complete variable domain (other parts from reference TRBV7-2 and TRBJ2-5): GAGVSQSPSNKVTEKGKDVELRCDPISGHTALYWYRQSLGQGLEFLIYFQGNSAPDKSGLPSDRFSAERTGGSVSTLTIQRTQQEDSAVYLCASSLGGRVETQYFGPGTRLLVL.

This chain connects TRBV15 to TRBJ2-1; the D gene is possibly TRBD1 (5 bases). Per the germline V gene, CDR1 is LNHNV and CDR2 is YYDKDF (reference sequence). The V end lost 0 bases, the J end lost 4 bases, and 10 bases lay between the germline ends. CDR3 length: 15 residues. This CDR3 reads CATSRDKGPYNEQFF. The CDR3 DNA reads TGTGCCACCAGCAGAGATAAGGGGCCTTACAATGAGCAGTTCTTC.

The rearrangement links TRBV11-2 to TRBJ2-3; 7 nucleotides align to TRBD1. CDR3 size: 15 residues. Germline values: CDR1 SGHAT, CDR2 FQNNGV. Germline trimming cut 2 bases from V and 0 bases from J; bases unmatched to any gene: 2. The CDR3 is CASSLIGGSTDTQYF. CDR3 coding DNA: TGTGCCAGCAGCTTAATAGGGGGCAGCACAGATACGCAGTATTTT.

This clone was detected only once. The genes are TRBV7-8 and TRBJ2-7, with 7 bases lining up with TRBD1. The CDR3 has 14 residues. J lost 0 bases, V lost 8 bases, and 7 bases had no gene match. Germline V gene lookup returns CDR1 SGHVS and CDR2 FQNEAQ. CDR3 sequence reads: CASAARDSSYEQYF. CDR3 nucleotides: TGTGCCAGCGCCGCCCGGGACAGCTCCTACGAGCAGTACTTC.

As DNA, the CDR3 is TGTGCCAGCAGTGCCGCACCGGGACATAACACCGGGGAGCTGTTTTTT. Residues: CASSAAPGHNTGELFF. The V gene is TRBV6-4, the J gene TRBJ2-2; D possibly corresponds to TRBD1 (6 bases). Trimming pared 4 bases from V and 2 bases from J, leaving 14 bases between. CDR3 length: 16 amino acids. The germline V gene has CDR1 MRHNA and CDR2 SNTAGT.